This entry lists 8 T cell receptor beta chains sequenced from one sample in a study of a mutant IDH1 vaccine in newly diagnosed glioma. Libraries were prepared by immunoSEQ multiplex PCR; TCRdb keeps only in-frame clonotypes and omits some of them. This table holds under 80,000 clones, just over 85% found once. Specified time point: baseline, week 1 (first vaccination visit). This sample's treatment: pre-vaccination baseline after standard-of-care therapy. Sequenced here: PBMCs, sampled from a glioma patient treated with radiotherapy, temozolomide or both. The receptor set was obtained from a man in his thirties or forties with glioma.

V gene TRBV7-9 combines with J gene TRBJ1-2; 7 bases are shared with TRBD1. This CDR3 is built from 15 residues. Germline loops: CDR1 SEHNR, CDR2 FQNEAQ (reference sequence). Trimming took 2 bases from V and 3 from J; bases not matched to a gene: 6. The CDR3 sequence: CASSLTGDSHYGYTF. The CDR3 DNA sequence: TGTGCCAGCAGCTTAACCGGGGACAGCCACTATGGCTACACCTTC.

The CDR3, as DNA: TGTGCCAGCTCACCCGGTGGGGTACAAGGCATTCAGTACTTC. It encodes CASSPGGVQGIQYF. This chain connects TRBV18 to TRBJ2-4; D is ambiguous. Per the germline V gene, CDR1 is KGHSH and CDR2 is LQKENI. This CDR3 spans 14 amino acids. Trimming removed 3 bases from V and 9 bases from J, with 15 bases in between.

The rearrangement links TRBV6-5 to TRBJ2-3; 10 bases are a match to TRBD1. This CDR3 comprises 15 residues. CDR1 is MNHEY, CDR2 SVGAGI, per germline. Trimming removed 6 bases from V and 5 bases from J; junction bases left unmatched: 8. CDR3 bases: TGTGCCAGCAGACCCGACAGGGGGCTTAAAGATACGCAGTATTTT. Its protein product is CASRPDRGLKDTQYF.

The chain has TRBV5-4 and TRBJ2-7, with D unclear. CDR1 and CDR2 from the germline V gene are SGHNT and YYREEE (reference sequence). The CDR3 extends over 12 amino acids. Trimming pared 1 base from V and 8 bases from J, leaving 10 bases between. CDR3 region: CASSLRQTKQYF. The CDR3 DNA sequence: TGTGCCAGCAGCTTGCGTCAAACTAAGCAGTACTTC.

The rearrangement joins TRBV29-1 to TRBJ2-1, with TRBD2 matching over 9 bases. CDR3 length: 16 amino acids. CDR1 is SQVTM, CDR2 ANQGSEA, per germline. V shed 5 bases and J 3 bases; nucleotides not matched to a gene: 11. The CDR3 here is CSVKAGGLGVYNEQFF. The CDR3 nucleotides are TGCAGCGTTAAGGCGGGGGGGCTGGGAGTCTACAATGAGCAGTTCTTC.

Points on this clone: Other DNA sequences in this specimen translate into the identical CDR3. The V gene is TRBV27, the J gene TRBJ2-7; 8 bases are shared with TRBD2. CDR1 and CDR2 from the germline V gene are MNHEY and SMNVEV (reference sequence). The J segment lost 3 bases and the V segment lost 6 bases, leaving 13 bases of the junction unmatched. The CDR3 consists of 16 residues. CDR3 sequence reads: CASSYSGGAGGYEQYF. CDR3 DNA sequence: TGTGCCAGCAGCTATTCCGGGGGGGCGGGGGGCTACGAGCAGTACTTC.

The chain is built from TRBV27 and TRBJ2-2, with D maybe TRBD2 (5 bases). The CDR3 has 14 residues. Germline lookup yields CDR1 MNHEY and CDR2 SMNVEV (reference sequence). V was pared by 4 bases and J by 6 bases, with 12 bases between. The CDR3 sequence: CASSSTRRSGELFF. The CDR3 DNA sequence: TGTGCCAGCAGTTCAACCCGGAGGTCCGGGGAGCTGTTTTTT.

This clone was seen only once. The V and J genes are TRBV9 and TRBJ2-3; D possibly corresponds to TRBD2 (5 bases). V was trimmed by 0 bases and J by 0 bases, leaving 11 bases between them. Germline loops: CDR1 SGDLS, CDR2 YYNGEE. This CDR3 spans 16 amino acids. The CDR3 loop is CASSVGAVTSTDTQYF. CDR3 coding DNA: TGTGCCAGCAGCGTAGGAGCGGTGACTAGCACAGATACGCAGTATTTT.